This record covers a single T cell receptor beta chain. Its target antigen remains unknown. No much larger clone exists at a distance of one base, and base qualities are not known. TCRbeta CDR3 regions were amplified from genomic DNA using the immunoSEQ Assay, a bias-controlled multiplex PCR. The authors processed their data as follows. Nucleated cell counts per sample were estimated from amplification of reference gene primers within the assay. To quantify the absolute abundance of each unique TCRbeta CDR3 rearrangement, sequence reads were collapsed and filtered. Productive Simpson clonality was computed per sample as the square root of Simpson's diversity index over productive rearrangements. The immuneACCESS repertoire file appears here via TCRdb, limited to in-frame rearrangements. These files lack a portion of the clones; in checked studies, under half of the deficit traces to unresolved V genes, and the cause of the others is not known. Clone size and the V and J calls come from that table; the DNA yielded D and trimming. The sample table lists approximately 360,000 clones, 80% to 90% of them with a count of one. Around 1.2% of the sample is in the top ten clones.

Including the terminal cysteine and phenylalanine, the CDR3 comprises 15 residues. Left in the record is the CDR3 DNA by itself, 45 bases read in frame from the first base. CDR1 and CDR2, looked up from the germline V gene (reference sequence), are SEHNR and FQNEAQ. V is shortened by 0 bases, J by 4 bases, and the region joining them spans 10 bases. The collaborating institutions used their own protocols to collect whole blood in K2EDTA tubes. For TCRbeta analysis, collaborators shipped samples as frozen whole blood, isolated PBMCs, or DNA extracted from either of those sample types. The entry originates in a study of blood T cell repertoires in COVID-19 (dated by TCRdb to the early 2020s). Turning to the overall study: The collaborator samples originated in the United States, Italy and Spain and spanned the acute and convalescent phases of COVID-19. A de-identified subject ID, COVID-19 status, age in years and sex were almost always included in the sample metadata. Subjects who had been exposed to COVID-19, were actively infected with it, or had recovered from it provided the deeply sampled blood TCRbeta repertoires that made up the dataset. The material from the prospective study consisted of cDNA or gDNA derived from T cells, B-cell-depleted T cells, or PBMCs. A freely available public database, intended as a resource for researchers studying the immune response to SARS-CoV-2, is where the repertoires were released. Where available, HLA class I and class II types were taken from metadata supplied by the sample provider and were not determined by assay-based typing. The samples were drawn from two sources: the first 160 participants of the ongoing ImmuneRACE study, and 1,200 or so subjects contributed by 6 global collaborators. The full study reports these points: How much clinical and demographic metadata was included differed by source and by participant, and the metadata was provided uncurated.

Material for sequencing was peripheral blood. The V and J segments used are TRBV7-9 and TRBJ1-3; the D gene is possibly TRBD1, with 5 bases matching. The clonotype was recovered from a man aged 40-55 years with acute or convalescent COVID-19. The CDR3: CASSLAGAHGNTIYF. The DNA sequence is given as TGTGCCAGCAGCTTAGCAGGGGCTCACGGAAACACCATATATTTT.